This T cell receptor (beta chain) originates from a study of neurological immune-mediated disorders. Study results and caveats: None of the CDR3 amino acid sequences of expanded clones were shared across subjects, and this suggested private repertoires in all groups. Patients with HTLV-1-associated myelopathy had the highest level of TCR clonal expansion, whereas patients with multiple sclerosis had the lowest level, falling beneath the level found in healthy controls.

Synthesis of cDNA used 5'RACE (with 10-nucleotide random UMIs). TCRdb re-derived calls from the 5' RACE reads in MiXCR, one entry per CDR3 protein. The sample lists some 100,000 distinct CDR3 sequences, approximately 13% occurring once. Time point indicated: longitudinal time-point 2. Unsorted libraries were prepared from 2 million PBMCs that had been stored at -80 C. This clonotype was detected many times. Its antigen is still unknown. The germline V and J ends were trimmed by 3 bases and 3 bases, with 6 bases remaining between them. CDR1 and CDR2 from the germline V gene are KGHSH and LQKENI. CDR3 length: 12 residues.

This rearrangement joins TRBV18 to TRBJ2-7; D might be TRBD1 (6 bases). This sequence was found in a female donor with HTLV-1-associated myelopathy (HAM/TSP). The sequenced material came from PBMCs. The CDR3 is CASSPRGYEQYF. DNA for the CDR3: TGTGCCAGCTCACCCAGGGGCTACGAGCAGTACTTC.